This passage covers 5 T cell receptor beta chains from one sample sequenced in a study of preoperative IRX-2 immunotherapy in early breast cancer (dated by TCRdb to about 2019). Library method: the immunoSEQ multiplex PCR assay. The clones in this table, taken by TCRdb from immuneACCESS, are in-frame only. Not every clone is retained; where verified, under half of the shortfall comes from an unresolved V gene, and the cause of the rest is unknown. For this sample there are 34,000 or so clones; 90% to 95% appear just once. The ten largest clones take up under 7.5% of the sample. The treatment or condition label here, explained by the study, means: preoperative locoregional IRX-2 cytokine immunotherapy. The biological material was taken from a patient treated with IRX-2 immunotherapy. The receptors stem from a human donor with breast cancer.

The chain joins TRBV19 to TRBJ2-3, with TRBD2 matching over 9 bases. Trimming at V came to 5 bases and at J to 1 base, leaving 7 bases not matched to a gene. Germline V lookup: CDR1 LNHDA, CDR2 SQIVND (reference sequence). The CDR3 extends over 16 amino acids. For the CDR3, the DNA is TGTGCCAGTAGTTCAGGGCGACTAGCGGGCACAGATACGCAGTATTTT. It encodes CASSSGRLAGTDTQYF.

J is TRBJ1-5 and V is TRBV7-2; unclear D gene. The germline V and J ends were trimmed by 1 base and 3 bases, with 13 bases remaining between them. The CDR3 totals 16 residues. The germline CDR1 and CDR2 sequences are SGHTA and FQGNSA. The CDR3 region is CASSLVGSGNNQPQHF. Written as DNA, the CDR3 is TGTGCCAGCAGCTTAGTGGGCAGTGGGAACAATCAGCCCCAGCATTTT.

The chain links TRBV28 to TRBJ2-2, with a possible D match to TRBD1 (5 bases). Germline values: CDR1 MDHEN, CDR2 SYDVKM. The CDR3 length is 13 residues. The V gene lost 10 bases and the J gene lost 6 bases, with 15 bases spanning the gap. CDR3 protein: CATLTAQPGELFF. The CDR3 DNA sequence: TGTGCCACCCTGACAGCTCAGCCCGGGGAGCTGTTTTTT.

The chain links TRBV11-2 to TRBJ2-3; 8 positions agree with TRBD1. Germline V CDR1 and CDR2: SGHAT, FQNNGV. There are 16 residues in the CDR3. Germline trimming cut 4 bases from V and 0 bases from J; bases unmatched to any gene: 6. CDR3 coding DNA: TGTGCCAGCAGCTCGTTCCGGGACAGGAGCACAGATACGCAGTATTTT. Its protein product is CASSSFRDRSTDTQYF.

The chain links TRBV7-6 to TRBJ2-7; weak D call: TRBD2 (5 bases). Trimming took 3 bases from V and 3 from J, leaving 18 bases between them. Germline CDR1 and CDR2: SGHVS and FNYEAQ. The CDR3 consists of 16 residues. The CDR3 DNA follows: TGTGCCAGCAGCTTTAGCACGGGGTGGATAGGCTACGAGCAGTACTTC. This codes for CASSFSTGWIGYEQYF.